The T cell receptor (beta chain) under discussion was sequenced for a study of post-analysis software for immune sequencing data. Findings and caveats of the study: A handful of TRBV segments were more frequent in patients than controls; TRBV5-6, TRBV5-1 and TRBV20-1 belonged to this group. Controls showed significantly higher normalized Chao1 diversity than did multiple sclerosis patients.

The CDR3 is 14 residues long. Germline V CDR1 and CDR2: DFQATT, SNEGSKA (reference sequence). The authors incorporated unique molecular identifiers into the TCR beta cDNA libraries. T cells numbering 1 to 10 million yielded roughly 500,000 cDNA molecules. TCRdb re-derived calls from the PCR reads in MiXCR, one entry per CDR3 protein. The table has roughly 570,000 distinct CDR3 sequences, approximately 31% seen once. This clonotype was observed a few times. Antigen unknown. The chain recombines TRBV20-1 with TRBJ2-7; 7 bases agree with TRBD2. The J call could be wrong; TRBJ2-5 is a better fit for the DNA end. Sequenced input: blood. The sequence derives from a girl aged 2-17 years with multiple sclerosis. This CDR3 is CSASVGGGSETQYF. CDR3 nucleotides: TGCAGTGCTAGTGTGGGGGGGGGATCGGAGACCCAGTACTTC.